This passage covers 4 T cell receptor beta chains from one sample sequenced in a study of blood T cell repertoires in COVID-19. The table came from immunoSEQ multiplex PCR; TCRdb's copy has only in-frame clones and leaves some out. Of more than 95,000 clones in the sample, 82% were seen once. Sequenced material: peripheral blood. These TCRs come from a man older than 75 with acute or convalescent COVID-19.

V is TRBV19 and J is TRBJ2-2; TRBD2 matches 7 bases. V dropped 3 bases and J dropped 6; count of bases not matched to a gene: 10. The CDR3 consists of 16 residues. Germline V lookup: CDR1 LNHDA, CDR2 SQIVND (reference sequence). Here the CDR3 reads CASSMGRGVDPGELFF. The CDR3 DNA reads as TGTGCCAGTAGTATGGGTCGGGGGGTGGACCCCGGGGAGCTGTTTTTT.

V gene TRBV27 combines with J gene TRBJ2-2; tentative D call: TRBD1 (6 bases). Germline V gives CDR1 MNHEY, CDR2 SMNVEV (reference sequence). Trimming removed 2 bases from V and 3 bases from J, with 16 bases in between. The CDR3 has 17 residues. CDR3 protein: CASSLVSGAGYTGELFF. CDR3 sequence (DNA): TGTGCCAGCAGTTTAGTGTCAGGGGCCGGATACACCGGGGAGCTGTTTTTT.

This sequence joins TRBV11-3 and TRBJ2-1; 8 bases align to TRBD2. The V gene end was trimmed by 4 bases and the J gene end by 3 bases; junction bases not matched to a gene: 5. Germline V gives CDR1 SGHNT, CDR2 YENEEA. The CDR3 totals 15 residues. CDR3: CASSSGLANYNEQFF. CDR3 in DNA: TGTGCCAGCAGCTCCGGACTAGCAAACTACAATGAGCAGTTCTTC.

The J gene is TRBJ2-4, the V gene TRBV2; 8 bases are a match to TRBD2. Trimming cost V 4 bases and J 8 bases; bases outside gene matches: 7. Germline CDR1 reads SNHLY; CDR2 reads FYNNEI. This CDR3 region has 14 residues. The CDR3 nucleotides read TGTGCCAGCAGTGGCACCGGGGGGGGAGACATTCAGTACTTC. Protein product: CASSGTGGGDIQYF.